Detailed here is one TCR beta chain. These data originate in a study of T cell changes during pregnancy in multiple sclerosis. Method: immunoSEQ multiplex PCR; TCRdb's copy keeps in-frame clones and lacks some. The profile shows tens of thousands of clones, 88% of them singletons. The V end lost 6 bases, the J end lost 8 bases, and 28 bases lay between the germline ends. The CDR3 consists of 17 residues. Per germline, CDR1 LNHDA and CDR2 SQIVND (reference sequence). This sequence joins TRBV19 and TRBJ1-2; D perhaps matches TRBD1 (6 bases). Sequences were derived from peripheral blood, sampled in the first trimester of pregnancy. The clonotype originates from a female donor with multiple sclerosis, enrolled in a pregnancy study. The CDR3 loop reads CASRGGLKGRGFEGYTF. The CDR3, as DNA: TGTGCCAGTAGGGGGGGGCTTAAGGGGAGGGGGTTTGAGGGCTACACCTTC.